Below are 27 T cell receptor beta chains sequenced from a single sample in a study of T cells after yellow fever vaccination. One entry per CDR3 protein, called by TCRdb with MiXCR from the 5' RACE reads. The profile shows under 550,000 distinct CDR3 sequences, 20% to 25% of them singletons. The starting material was PBMCs, obtained about 20 days after the first yellow fever vaccination. The receptors come from a young man who received the YFV17D yellow fever vaccine.

This chain connects TRBV6-2 or TRBV6-3 to TRBJ2-2; no clear D. V was cut by 4 bases and J by 6 bases, with 9 bases left in between. CDR1 is MNHEY, CDR2 SVGEGT, per germline. The length of the CDR3 is 13 residues. The CDR3 loop is CASSSTIAGELFF. The CDR3 DNA reads TGTGCCAGCAGTTCTACCATCGCCGGGGAGCTGTTTTTT.

The DNA of the CDR3 is TGTGCCACCCGACAGGGGGTGACCGGGGAGCTGTTTTTT. Translated, it gives CATRQGVTGELFF. V and J are TRBV27 and TRBJ2-2; 9 nucleotides line up with TRBD1. J gave up 5 bases and V 10 bases, and 5 bases lay outside the gene matches. CDR3 length: 13 amino acids. The germline V gene encodes CDR1 MNHEY and CDR2 SMNVEV (reference sequence).

The chain carries TRBV6-5 and TRBJ2-3; D is ambiguous. This CDR3 is 16 amino acids long. Germline V lookup: CDR1 MNHEY, CDR2 SVGAGI. Trimming stripped 0 bases from V and 5 bases from J, with 15 bases between. The CDR3 nucleotides read TGTGCCAGCAGTTACTCAGGTGACCCTAAGGGAGATACGCAGTATTTT. Its protein is CASSYSGDPKGDTQYF.

This clonotype was counted a few times. Here the CDR3 DNA reads TGTGCCAGCAGGCCGGACCCCGGCAGCACAGATACGCAGTATTTT. Its translation is CASRPDPGSTDTQYF. This chain connects TRBV6-2 or TRBV6-3 to TRBJ2-3; D ambiguous. V gave up 6 bases and J gave up 0 bases, with 13 bases separating them. The CDR3 contains 15 residues. Germline CDR1 reads MNHEY; CDR2 reads SVGEGT.

The gene calls are TRBV3-1 and TRBJ2-2, with a weak D call TRBD2 (5 bases). Between the trimmed V and J ends, which lost 1 base and 5 bases, there was a span of 14 bases. This CDR3 has 16 amino acids. Germline-derived CDR1 and CDR2 are LGHDT and YNNKEL (reference sequence). Written as DNA, the CDR3 is TGTGCCAGCAGCCAAGGGGCGGTCCCGGGGACCGGGGAGCTGTTTTTT. Protein sequence: CASSQGAVPGTGELFF.

This clonotype occurred once. The chain links TRBV29-1 to TRBJ2-5; TRBD2 aligns across 8 bases. CDR1 and CDR2 from the germline V gene are SQVTM and ANQGSEA. The ends lost 2 bases at V and 1 base at J; junction bases unmatched: 3. This CDR3 contains 14 residues. The CDR3: CSVEPRGAQETQYF. The CDR3 DNA sequence: TGCAGCGTTGAACCGCGGGGGGCCCAAGAGACCCAGTACTTC.

The chain links TRBV19 to TRBJ2-6; D not certain. With 3 bases removed from V and 1 base from J, the gap between germline ends came to 10 bases. This CDR3 contains 16 residues. The germline CDR1 and CDR2 sequences are LNHDA and SQIVND (reference sequence). The CDR3 loop is CASSIWSASGANVLTF. The CDR3 DNA is TGTGCCAGTAGTATCTGGAGTGCTTCTGGGGCCAACGTCCTGACTTTC.

This clonotype was counted a single time. The rearrangement links TRBV12-3 or TRBV12-4 to TRBJ2-7; 7 bases are a match to TRBD1. V gave up 7 bases and J gave up 2 bases; unmatched junction bases: 11. The CDR3 length is 15 residues. This CDR3 is CASKGDRTIPYEQYV. CDR3 coding DNA: TGTGCCAGCAAGGGGGACAGAACAATTCCCTACGAGCAGTACGTC.

This clonotype was seen more than once but under ten times. The genes are TRBV7-8 and TRBJ2-2; tentatively, D is TRBD1 (5 bases). There are 16 residues in the CDR3. Trimming cost V 1 base and J 0 bases, with 9 bases left between them. The V gene's germline CDR1 is SGHVS and CDR2 FQNEAQ. The CDR3 region is CASSLEAGSNTGELFF. CDR3 bases: TGTGCCAGCAGCTTAGAAGCAGGGTCGAACACCGGGGAGCTGTTTTTT.

Ten or more counts support this clonotype. The chain combines TRBV19 with TRBJ2-7; D could derive from TRBD1 or TRBD2 (5 bases each). Germline CDR1 is LNHDA and CDR2 is SQIVND (reference sequence). The V gene lost 9 bases and the J gene lost 1 base, with 16 bases spanning the gap. CDR3 size: 14 residues. CDR3 coding DNA: TGTGCCAGGCCGGGACCCAACTATTCCTACGAGCAGTACTTC. It encodes CARPGPNYSYEQYF.

The rearrangement links TRBV14 to TRBJ1-2, with 8 bases matching TRBD1. Germline V lookup: CDR1 SGHDN, CDR2 FVKESK. J was trimmed by 8 bases and V by 6 bases; bases with no gene match: 8. This CDR3 contains 13 residues. The chain's CDR3 is CASRPQGATGYTF. For the CDR3, the DNA is TGTGCCAGCAGACCGCAGGGGGCGACGGGCTACACCTTC.

The chain recombines TRBV12-3 or TRBV12-4 with TRBJ1-5; D is possibly TRBD1 (5 bases). V was pared by 7 bases and J by 5 bases, with 12 bases between. This CDR3 has 13 residues. The DNA of the CDR3 is TGTGCCAGCACCCAGGGAGGGCATCAGCCCCAGCATTTT. This codes for CASTQGGHQPQHF.

The sample holds a few counts of this clonotype. The J gene is TRBJ1-5, the V gene TRBV16, with D uncertain. There are 16 residues in the CDR3. V lost 2 bases and J 5 bases, leaving 16 bases between the germline ends. Germline V gives CDR1 KGHSY, CDR2 FQNENV. The DNA of the CDR3 is TGTGCCAGCAGCCAAAGCGCAGTTAGGTCGGATCAGCCCCAGCATTTT. Encoded protein: CASSQSAVRSDQPQHF.

The rearrangement links TRBV4-2 to TRBJ1-1; D may be TRBD1 (5 bases). Germline lookup yields CDR1 LGHNA and CDR2 YNFKEQ. V lost 7 bases and J 1 base, leaving 16 bases between the germline ends. This CDR3 region has 15 residues. CDR3 bases: TGTGCCAGCACCGATTCGGGGACGGCGAACACTGAAGCTTTCTTT. As protein: CASTDSGTANTEAFF.

This clonotype was found many times. The chain carries TRBV5-1 and TRBJ2-2, with D possibly TRBD1 on 5 matching bases. CDR1 and CDR2 (germline): SGHRS, YFSETQ. The CDR3 has 15 amino acids. Deletions cut 0 bases from V and 4 bases from J, with 10 bases between. CDR3 region: CASSLESQGTGELFF. Written as DNA, the CDR3 is TGCGCCAGCAGCTTGGAGTCTCAGGGCACCGGGGAGCTGTTTTTT.

This clonotype turned up a few times. The genes are TRBV29-1 and TRBJ2-3, with 12 nucleotides matching TRBD2. In germline, CDR1 is SQVTM, CDR2 ANQGSEA. The CDR3 loop spans 16 amino acids. After removal of 4 bases from V and 5 bases from J, the junction contained 10 bases not matched to a gene. CDR3 amino acids: CSVVWASGGVGDTQYF. Written as DNA, the CDR3 is TGCAGCGTTGTCTGGGCTAGCGGGGGGGTTGGAGATACGCAGTATTTT.

This sequence joins TRBV5-1 and TRBJ2-7; a possible D gene is TRBD1 (5 bases). This CDR3 has 14 amino acids. Germline-derived CDR1 and CDR2 are SGHRS and YFSETQ. Trimming stripped 2 bases from V and 0 bases from J, with 9 bases between. Written as DNA, the CDR3 is TGCGCCAGCAGCTTCGGCGACAGCTCCTACGAGCAGTACGTC. Its protein product is CASSFGDSSYEQYV.

The J gene is TRBJ2-7, the V gene TRBV4-1; 9 bases match TRBD2. Germline assignment: CDR1 MGHRA and CDR2 YSYEKL. Trimming at V came to 1 base and at J to 0 bases, leaving 4 bases not matched to a gene. The CDR3 extends over 16 amino acids. The CDR3 DNA reads TGCGCCAGCAGCCAAGTAGCGGGGGTCCCCTCCTACGAGCAGTACTTC. Translating it yields CASSQVAGVPSYEQYF.

The rearrangement links TRBV5-6 to TRBJ1-5; 8 bases agree with TRBD1. The ends lost 4 bases at V and 7 bases at J; junction bases unmatched: 7. Per germline, CDR1 SGHDT and CDR2 YYEEEE. The length of the CDR3 is 14 residues. This CDR3 reads CASSGTGSRQPQHF. The CDR3 nucleotides read TGTGCCAGCAGCGGGACAGGTTCGAGGCAGCCCCAGCATTTT.

This chain connects TRBV5-1 to TRBJ1-2; D is undetermined. CDR1 is SGHRS and CDR2 is YFSETQ in the germline V gene. The V and J ends lost 5 bases and 4 bases respectively, with 12 bases between them. CDR3 size: 13 residues. The CDR3 spells CASSLGVSYGYTF. CDR3 nucleotide sequence: TGCGCCAGCAGTCTGGGAGTTAGCTATGGCTACACCTTC.

This clonotype was seen a few times. An end of the junction differs from the germline gene, which may be a read error. This chain connects TRBV5-5 to TRBJ2-1; D perhaps matches TRBD1 (7 bases). Germline V gene data show CDR1 as SGHKS and CDR2 as YYEKEE (reference sequence). This CDR3 spans 14 amino acids. For the CDR3, the DNA is TGTGCCATCAGCCCCGGGGGACAGCACAATGAGCAGTTCTTC. It encodes CAISPGGQHNEQFF.

In this sample, this clonotype turned up a few times. The rearrangement links TRBV4-1 to TRBJ1-5, with TRBD1 matching over 9 bases. This CDR3 has 15 residues. Germline CDR1 and CDR2: MGHRA and YSYEKL. Losses at the gene ends were 2 bases for V and 5 bases for J; bases not matched to a gene: 4. Written as DNA, the CDR3 is TGCGCCAGCAGCCAAACAGGGGGCCGATATCAGCCCCAGCATTTT. Translation gives CASSQTGGRYQPQHF.

A few counts support this clonotype. This chain links TRBV20-1 with TRBJ1-1; D gene ambiguous. CDR3 length: 13 amino acids. Germline V gene lookup returns CDR1 DFQATT and CDR2 SNEGSKA (reference sequence). Trimming cost V 2 bases and J 3 bases, with 10 bases left between them. Written as DNA, the CDR3 is TGCAGTGCTAGAAACGGAAGGGACACTGAAGCTTTCTTT. This sequence encodes CSARNGRDTEAFF.

This clonotype was picked up a small number of times. The V gene is TRBV27, the J gene TRBJ1-3; D may be TRBD1 (5 bases). Trimming stripped 3 bases from V and 4 bases from J, with 10 bases between. The CDR3 spans 14 residues. Germline loops: CDR1 MNHEY, CDR2 SMNVEV (reference sequence). CDR3 sequence (DNA): TGTGCCAGCAGTTTCGGAGGGGCAGGAAACACCATATATTTT. It encodes CASSFGGAGNTIYF.

This clonotype showed up just a few times. The J gene is TRBJ1-2, the V gene TRBV6-5, with TRBD1 as a possible D gene (6 bases). V was shortened by 6 bases and J by 8 bases, with 13 bases between the two germline ends. Germline CDR1 reads MNHEY; CDR2 reads SVGAGI. This CDR3 has 12 amino acids. CDR3 sequence reads: CASRPQGFGYTF. CDR3 nucleotide sequence: TGTGCCAGCAGACCACAGGGATTCGGCTACACCTTC.

CDR3 coding DNA: TGTGCCAGCAGTTTTTTTCTTACCAATAATGGCTACACCTTC. The encoded protein is CASSFFLTNNGYTF. This chain uses TRBV12-3 or TRBV12-4 with TRBJ1-2; the D is unclear. V gave up 3 bases and J gave up 6 bases, with 14 bases separating them. There are 14 residues in the CDR3.

This clonotype was observed a few times. V is TRBV5-1 and J is TRBJ2-5; D call uncertain. This CDR3 is built from 14 residues. The germline V gene has CDR1 SGHRS and CDR2 YFSETQ. The V gene lost 0 bases and the J gene lost 1 base, with 7 bases spanning the gap. The CDR3 loop is CASSLEQTQETQYF. CDR3 nucleotides: TGCGCCAGCAGCTTGGAACAGACCCAAGAGACCCAGTACTTC.